These 28 T cell receptor beta chains were sequenced from one sample in a study of blood T cells in healthy people across ages (dated by TCRdb to the mid-2010s). Library construction relied on 5' RACE. TCRdb shows the sequencer as Illumina HiSeq 2500. The second PCR ran for about 6 to 11 cycles and used a J-beta primer mix along with a sample-barcoded 5' primer. Using fastp trimming at Q25 and MiXCR clonotype assembly, TCRdb reanalyzed the public sequencing data and kept in-frame beta chains. Identical CDR3 proteins give one entry, which carries the most common genes and DNA. Within this sample are some 750,000 distinct CDR3 sequences, with approximately 21% of them counted one time only. The ten biggest clones cover under 25% of the sample. Source material: blood. The origin of the receptors is a man aged 65-85 years in good health.

The gene calls are TRBV6-5 and TRBJ2-5; unclear D gene. With 6 bases removed from V and 2 bases from J, the gap between germline ends came to 13 bases. CDR1 and CDR2 (germline): MNHEY, SVGAGI. The CDR3 sequence is 14 residues long. CDR3 sequence reads: CASSPRPSQETQYF. The DNA of the CDR3 is TGTGCCAGCAGCCCCCGGCCTTCACAAGAGACCCAGTACTTC.

The chain has TRBV5-1 and TRBJ2-3; tentative D call: TRBD1 (6 bases). Deletions cut 7 bases from V and 4 bases from J, with 13 bases between. Per germline, CDR1 SGHRS and CDR2 YFSETQ. This CDR3 region has 13 residues. The CDR3 bases are TGCGCCAGCCTCGGACAGTCCGCAGATACGCAGTATTTT. As protein: CASLGQSADTQYF.

This chain connects TRBV12-3 or TRBV12-4 to TRBJ2-1; 10 bases fit TRBD2. The CDR3 runs to 18 residues. J lost 9 bases, V lost 4 bases, and 18 bases had no gene match. CDR3 nucleotides: TGTGCCAGCAGTTCTCTGTTGGGGGAAGCGGGAGGGCCTGGTGAGCAGTTCTTC. It yields the protein CASSSLLGEAGGPGEQFF.

This chain connects TRBV28 to TRBJ2-5, with 7 bases that match TRBD1. Germline V CDR1 and CDR2: MDHEN, SYDVKM. Trimming cost V 7 bases and J 4 bases; bases outside gene matches: 9. The CDR3 is 14 residues long. This CDR3 is CASNLETGRETQYF. The CDR3, as DNA: TGTGCCAGCAATCTAGAGACAGGGAGAGAGACCCAGTACTTC.

This clonotype occurred a few times. This sequence joins TRBV6-6 and TRBJ2-3; TRBD2 matches at 10 bases. The CDR3 consists of 15 residues. Unmatched junction bases numbered 3, after V lost 2 bases and J lost 4 bases. Per germline, CDR1 MNHNY and CDR2 SVGAGI (reference sequence). CDR3 DNA sequence: TGTGCCAGCAGTTACGGAGGGACTAGCGCAGATACGCAGTATTTT. Translation: CASSYGGTSADTQYF.

This clonotype was seen more than once but under ten times. The chain is built from TRBV7-2 and TRBJ2-4; 7 nucleotides match TRBD2. Germline trimming cut 1 base from V and 9 bases from J; bases unmatched to any gene: 9. Germline V gene data show CDR1 as SGHTA and CDR2 as FQGNSA. The CDR3 consists of 15 residues. Here the CDR3 reads CASSLGSGTQGIQYF. In nucleotides, the CDR3 is TGTGCCAGCAGCTTAGGAAGCGGGACCCAAGGCATTCAGTACTTC.

V usage is TRBV5-1 and J usage is TRBJ1-2, with 10 bases lining up with TRBD1. CDR3 size: 14 residues. The V gene end was trimmed by 0 bases and the J gene end by 10 bases; junction bases not matched to a gene: 6. CDR1 is SGHRS and CDR2 is YFSETQ in the germline V gene. The CDR3 sequence is CASSLEPGQGTYTF. The CDR3 DNA sequence: TGCGCCAGCAGCTTGGAGCCGGGACAGGGGACCTACACCTTC.

CDR3 loop: CASSLEGRGNSPLHF. The CDR3 DNA sequence: TGTGCCAGCAGCTTAGAGGGAAGGGGTAATTCACCCCTCCACTTT. The rearrangement links TRBV7-2 to TRBJ1-6; weak D call: TRBD1 (5 bases). This CDR3 contains 15 residues. Trimming shortened V by 1 base and J by 6 bases, and 10 bases separated the two germline ends. Germline V gives CDR1 SGHTA, CDR2 FQGNSA.

V is TRBV7-9 and J is TRBJ2-4; 11 bases line up with TRBD2. This CDR3 has 16 residues. V lost 0 bases to trimming and J lost 3 bases; unmatched junction nucleotides: 1. Germline V gives CDR1 SEHNR, CDR2 FQNEAQ (reference sequence). The CDR3: CASSLASGGDKNIQYF. The CDR3 DNA sequence: TGTGCCAGCAGCTTAGCTAGCGGGGGGGACAAAAACATTCAGTACTTC.

This clonotype was seen at least ten times. The J gene is TRBJ2-5, the V gene TRBV28, with TRBD2 as a possible D gene (6 bases). The CDR3 totals 13 residues. The germline V gene encodes CDR1 MDHEN and CDR2 SYDVKM. Trimming pared 2 bases from V and 5 bases from J, leaving 9 bases between. CDR3 residues: CASSLDGGETQYF. For the CDR3, the DNA is TGTGCCAGCAGTTTAGATGGGGGGGAGACCCAGTACTTC.

The table lists this clonotype with a few counts. This chain joins TRBV20-1 and TRBJ2-1; D is perhaps TRBD2 (6 bases). V lost 6 bases, J lost 9 bases, and 21 bases lay in between. The CDR3 has 14 residues. Germline loops: CDR1 DFQATT, CDR2 SNEGSKA (reference sequence). The CDR3 nucleotides are TGCAGTGCACCCCGGGACTCTATTGTAGGTGAGCAGTTCTTC. Translating gives CSAPRDSIVGEQFF.

The V gene is TRBV6-6, the J gene TRBJ1-2; weak D call: TRBD1 (6 bases). Germline loops: CDR1 MNHNY, CDR2 SVGAGI (reference sequence). V was trimmed by 6 bases and J by 1 base, leaving 9 bases between them. This CDR3 comprises 13 residues. The CDR3 sequence is CASSKDSNYGYTF. The DNA of the CDR3 is TGTGCCAGCAGCAAGGACAGTAACTATGGCTACACCTTC.

This clonotype was picked up a small number of times. The chain recombines TRBV29-1 with TRBJ2-2; D may be TRBD1 (6 bases). The V gene's germline CDR1 is SQVTM and CDR2 ANQGSEA. The CDR3 covers 13 residues. With 7 bases removed from V and 6 bases from J, the gap between germline ends came to 15 bases. The CDR3 reads CSATTTGPGELFF. The CDR3 coding sequence is TGCAGCGCGACCACCACAGGGCCCGGGGAGCTGTTTTTT.

In this sample, this clonotype turned up once. This chain joins TRBV7-2 and TRBJ2-3; no clear D. Germline CDR1 and CDR2: SGHTA and FQGNSA. This CDR3 is 11 amino acids long. V was shortened by 6 bases and J by 5 bases, with 6 bases between the two germline ends. This chain's CDR3 is CASREGDTQYF. Here the CDR3 DNA reads TGTGCCAGCAGAGAAGGAGATACGCAGTATTTT.

The V and J genes are TRBV7-6 and TRBJ2-1; unclear D gene. The closer fit of TRBJ2-5 to the DNA end suggests the J call may be wrong. Germline V gene lookup returns CDR1 SGHVS and CDR2 FNYEAQ. CDR3 length: 15 amino acids. CDR3 nucleotide sequence: TGTGCCAGCAGCTTAATGGTCGCCACAGTGGAGACCCAGTACTTC. Translated: CASSLMVATVETQYF.

V and J are TRBV14 and TRBJ1-4; D is undetermined. The CDR3 runs to 14 residues. Germline CDR1 reads SGHDN; CDR2 reads FVKESK. V was cut by 5 bases and J by 4 bases, with 11 bases left in between. CDR3 sequence: CASSVPSYNEKLFF. Here the CDR3 DNA reads TGTGCCAGCAGCGTTCCGAGCTATAATGAAAAACTGTTTTTT.

The sample holds a few counts of this clonotype. This rearrangement joins TRBV3-1 to TRBJ1-2; D not resolved. This CDR3 comprises 15 residues. Germline assignment: CDR1 LGHDT and CDR2 YNNKEL (reference sequence). V lost 0 bases to trimming and J lost 5 bases, with 13 bases between them. The CDR3 is CASSQEHVSRYGYTF. The CDR3 DNA reads TGTGCCAGCAGCCAAGAGCACGTCAGCAGATATGGCTACACCTTC.

J is TRBJ2-1 and V is TRBV6-2 or TRBV6-3, with TRBD2 matching 7 bases. There are 17 residues in the CDR3. The trim removed 9 bases at V and 2 bases at J, leaving 16 bases unmatched. The germline gives CDR1 MNHEY, CDR2 SVGEGT. For the CDR3, the DNA is TGTGCCAGTCCCCCCTCGGGCGGGAGAGGAACCTACAATGAGCAGTTCTTC. Amino acid sequence: CASPPSGGRGTYNEQFF.

The J gene is TRBJ2-6, the V gene TRBV7-2; the D gene is possibly TRBD2 (5 bases). V was trimmed by 3 bases and J by 2 bases, leaving 14 bases between them. Germline lookup yields CDR1 SGHTA and CDR2 FQGNSA. CDR3 length: 17 amino acids. The CDR3: CASSFSGSPPGANVLTF. For the CDR3, the DNA is TGTGCCAGCAGCTTCTCGGGAAGCCCTCCTGGGGCCAACGTCCTGACTTTC.

The rearrangement uses TRBV7-6 and TRBJ1-4, with 7 bases aligning to TRBD1. Trimming at V came to 8 bases and at J to 5 bases, leaving 5 bases not matched to a gene. The CDR3 is made up of 13 amino acids. Germline V gene lookup returns CDR1 SGHVS and CDR2 FNYEAQ. CDR3 residues: CASRQGINEKLFF. CDR3 nucleotides: TGTGCCAGCCGACAGGGTATAAATGAAAAACTGTTTTTT.

The chain links TRBV11-3 to TRBJ2-3; 7 nucleotides agree with TRBD2. The germline V gene has CDR1 SGHNT and CDR2 YENEEA. The CDR3 has 16 residues. Trimming cost V 8 bases and J 2 bases; bases outside gene matches: 13. CDR3 region: CASSNDPSGVTDTQYF. Here the CDR3 DNA reads TGTGCCAGCTCGAACGACCCTAGCGGTGTCACAGATACGCAGTATTTT.

The chain has TRBV6-6 and TRBJ2-3, with TRBD2 identical over 8 bases. The CDR3 runs 16 residues. Germline-derived CDR1 and CDR2 are MNHNY and SVGAGI (reference sequence). J gave up 4 bases and V 0 bases, and 6 bases lay outside the gene matches. CDR3 DNA sequence: TGTGCCAGCAGTTACTCGCACTCGGGGGGGGCAGATACGCAGTATTTT. Translating gives CASSYSHSGGADTQYF.

In the case of this clonotype: One end of the junction varies from germline; a read error may be responsible. This chain joins TRBV24-1 and TRBJ2-3; D possibly corresponds to TRBD2 (6 bases). Per the germline V gene, CDR1 is KGHDR and CDR2 is SFDVKD. This CDR3 has 17 residues. DNA of the CDR3: TGTGCCACCGGTGATTTTTCAGACGGGAGAAGTACAGATACGCAGTATTTT. Protein sequence: CATGDFSDGRSTDTQYF.

The sample holds a few counts of this clonotype. The chain joins TRBV29-1 to TRBJ2-1; weak D call: TRBD1 (7 bases). The last part of the DNA fits TRBJ2-5 better; the J call may be wrong. From germline, CDR1 is SQVTM and CDR2 ANQGSEA. The length of the CDR3 is 13 residues. This CDR3 is CSVDPGGQETQYF. CDR3 coding DNA: TGCAGCGTTGACCCAGGGGGGCAAGAGACCCAGTACTTC.

This chain links TRBV12-3 or TRBV12-4 with TRBJ1-1; TRBD1 matches at 7 bases. After removal of 5 bases from V and 6 bases from J, the junction contained 6 bases not matched to a gene. The CDR3 length is 13 residues. CDR3 loop: CASSMRQGAEAFF. The CDR3 nucleotides are TGTGCCAGCAGTATGAGACAGGGCGCTGAAGCTTTCTTT.

This clonotype was detected many times. J is TRBJ1-1 and V is TRBV5-1; no clear D gene. Germline V lookup: CDR1 SGHRS, CDR2 YFSETQ. V lost 7 bases, J lost 2 bases, and 15 bases lay in between. The CDR3 runs to 14 residues. In DNA, the CDR3 is TGCGCCAGCTCCCTGGACGCCGGAAACACTGAAGCTTTCTTT. Its protein is CASSLDAGNTEAFF.

This clonotype was detected only a few times. CDR3 sequence: CASSFGLAGGLQETQYF. The CDR3 DNA reads as TGCGCCAGCAGCTTTGGTTTAGCGGGGGGGCTCCAAGAGACCCAGTACTTC. The chain employs TRBV5-1 and TRBJ2-5; 11 bases are shared with TRBD2. The CDR3 extends over 17 amino acids. Trimming cost V 2 bases and J 1 base; bases outside gene matches: 7. Germline CDR1 is SGHRS and CDR2 is YFSETQ.

The sample holds a few counts of this clonotype. The chain links TRBV15 to TRBJ2-5; 11 bases agree with TRBD2. CDR1 LNHNV and CDR2 YYDKDF come from the germline V gene (reference sequence). The trim removed 0 bases at V and 2 bases at J, leaving 5 bases unmatched. This CDR3 has 17 residues. The CDR3 nucleotides read TGTGCCACCAGCAGAGATCTGACTAGCGGGGTGCAAGAGACCCAGTACTTC. Translating it yields CATSRDLTSGVQETQYF.